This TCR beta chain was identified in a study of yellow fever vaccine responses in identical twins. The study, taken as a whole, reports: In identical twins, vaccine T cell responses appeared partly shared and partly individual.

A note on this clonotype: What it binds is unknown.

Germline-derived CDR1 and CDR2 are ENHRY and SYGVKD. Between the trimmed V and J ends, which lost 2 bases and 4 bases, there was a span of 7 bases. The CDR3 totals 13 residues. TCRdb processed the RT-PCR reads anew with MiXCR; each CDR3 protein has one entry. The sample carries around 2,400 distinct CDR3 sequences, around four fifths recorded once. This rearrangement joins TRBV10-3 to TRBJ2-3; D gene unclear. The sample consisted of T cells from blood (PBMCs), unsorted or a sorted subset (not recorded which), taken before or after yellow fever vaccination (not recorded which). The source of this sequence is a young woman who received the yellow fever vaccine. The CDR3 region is CAISELGPDTQYF. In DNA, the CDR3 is TGTGCCATCAGTGAGCTAGGGCCAGATACGCAGTATTTT.